This T cell receptor beta chain stems from a study of blood T cell repertoires in COVID-19. Study summary: The United States, Italy and Spain provided the acute and convalescent COVID-19 samples. Sources were T cells, B-cell-depleted T cells, or PBMCs; the material itself was cDNA or gDNA.

This clone occurred once. As processed by the authors: Estimates of nucleated cell counts were drawn from the amplification of reference gene primers. Method: immunoSEQ multiplex PCR; TCRdb's copy keeps in-frame clones and lacks some. V and J calls and clone size are given by that table; D and trimming were obtained from the DNA. The data show 150,000 or so clones, approximately 82% seen once. The length of the CDR3 is 11 residues. Looked up from germline, CDR1 is DFQATT and CDR2 is SNEGSKA (reference sequence). V was pared by 4 bases and J by 9 bases, with 10 bases between. While infection was still active, Seattle patients were enrolled and then followed longitudinally.

The chain carries TRBV20-1 and TRBJ2-1, with D tentatively TRBD2 (5 bases). This TCR was recovered from a woman aged 40 to 50 with COVID-19, enrolled during active disease. The specimen was peripheral blood. The CDR3 sequence is CSAIIAFEQFF. The CDR3 DNA is TGCAGTGCTATAATAGCGTTTGAGCAGTTCTTC.